The 23 T cell receptor beta chains listed next were all sequenced from one sample in a study of naive and memory T cell subsets. Two oligonucleotides, mixed equimolar, formed the beta constant-region primer covering TRBC1 and TRBC2. Each CDR3 protein is one row after TCRdb ran MiXCR on the UMI-ligation and nested PCR reads. The data contain approximately 85,000 distinct CDR3 sequences, roughly 7% of them singletons. Sample: central memory CD4+ T cells from blood. The receptors shown here come from a human donor in good health.

The chain recombines TRBV7-8 with TRBJ2-2; D may match TRBD1 or TRBD2 (6 bases each). Trimming cost V 6 bases and J 4 bases, with 18 bases left between them. CDR3 length: 16 residues. The germline V gene encodes CDR1 SGHVS and CDR2 FQNEAQ. CDR3 nucleotides: TGTGCCAGCAGACTAGGAGGGGGGCCGGGCACCGGGGAGCTGTTTTTT. It translates to CASRLGGGPGTGELFF. The full variable domain, rest sourced from reference TRBV7-8 and TRBJ2-2, is GAGVSQSPRYKVAKRGQDVALRCDPISGHVSLFWYQQALGQGPEFLTYFQNEAQLDKSGLPSDRFFAERPEGSVSTLKIQRTQQEDSAVYLCASRLGGGPGTGELFFGEGSRLTVL.

This clonotype was detected a few times. The chain carries TRBV5-6 and TRBJ2-1; TRBD1 matches 8 bases. The CDR3 covers 16 residues. CDR1 is SGHDT and CDR2 is YYEEEE in the germline V gene. The V gene end was trimmed by 4 bases and the J gene end by 4 bases; junction bases not matched to a gene: 10. Here the CDR3 reads CASSTQTGVMYNEQFF. DNA of the CDR3: TGTGCCAGCAGCACCCAGACAGGGGTAATGTACAATGAGCAGTTCTTC.

This clonotype was observed a handful of times. CDR3 DNA sequence: TGTGCCAGCAGCGTATCGAGCTCGGGGGGGGAGACCCAGTACTTC. Amino acids: CASSVSSSGGETQYF. The rearrangement joins TRBV9 to TRBJ2-5; 8 nucleotides match TRBD2. Per the germline V gene, CDR1 is SGDLS and CDR2 is YYNGEE. Trimming took 1 base from V and 5 from J; bases not matched to a gene: 7. The CDR3 is made up of 15 amino acids.

This clonotype was seen a handful of times. The gene calls are TRBV7-2 and TRBJ2-3, with D unresolved. Germline assignment: CDR1 SGHTA and CDR2 FQGNSA. This CDR3 is built from 12 residues. V lost 5 bases, J lost 0 bases, and 3 bases lay in between. The CDR3 loop reads CASSISTDTQYF. The CDR3 region has the DNA TGTGCCAGCAGCATAAGCACAGATACGCAGTATTTT.

This clonotype was observed many times. V gene TRBV20-1 combines with J gene TRBJ1-1; D unclear. V lost 6 bases and J lost 1, with 12 bases in between. Looked up from germline, CDR1 is DFQATT and CDR2 is SNEGSKA (reference sequence). There are 13 residues in the CDR3. In DNA form, the CDR3 reads TGCAGTGCCCTGAGAACAGCGAACACTGAAGCTTTCTTT. The encoded protein is CSALRTANTEAFF.

This clonotype occurred a few times. CDR3 amino acids: CASSFGRYTQYF. In DNA, the CDR3 is TGTGCCAGCAGTTTTGGTCGGTATACGCAGTATTTT. The gene calls are TRBV12-3 or TRBV12-4 and TRBJ2-3; unclear D gene. This CDR3 is built from 12 residues. V was pared by 3 bases and J by 7 bases, with 8 bases between.

This clonotype was observed many times. The V gene is TRBV12-3 or TRBV12-4, the J gene TRBJ1-5; D possibly corresponds to TRBD1 (6 bases). The CDR3 length is 15 residues. V lost 1 base, J lost 2 bases, and 9 bases lay in between. Here the CDR3 reads CASSLEGVGNQPQHF. The DNA of the CDR3 is TGTGCCAGCAGTTTAGAGGGGGTGGGCAATCAGCCCCAGCATTTT.

This chain connects TRBV28 to TRBJ2-1, with 10 bases aligning to TRBD2. Germline V lookup: CDR1 MDHEN, CDR2 SYDVKM. The CDR3 is 17 amino acids. V gave up 6 bases and J gave up 6 bases; unmatched junction bases: 14. In DNA form, the CDR3 reads TGTGCCAGCAGAATGGCTAGCGGGGGCCGAACCGGCAATGAGCAGTTCTTC. Protein product: CASRMASGGRTGNEQFF.

The V call is TRBV5-4, the J call TRBJ2-3, with D perhaps matching TRBD1 or TRBD2 (6 bases each). Germline V gene data show CDR1 as SGHNT and CDR2 as YYREEE (reference sequence). The CDR3 runs 15 residues. V gave up 0 bases and J gave up 3 bases, with 11 bases separating them. The CDR3 DNA reads as TGTGCCAGCAGCTTGGTGGGGGGCGCGACAGATACGCAGTATTTT. Translated, it gives CASSLVGGATDTQYF. Full variable domain (rest looked up from reference TRBV5-4 and TRBJ2-3): ETGVTQSPTHLIKTRGQQVTLRCSSQSGHNTVSWYQQALGQGPQFIFQYYREEENGRGNFPPRFSGLQFPNYSSELNVNALELDDSALYLCASSLVGGATDTQYFGPGTRLTVL.

The table lists this clonotype with many counts. The CDR3 sequence: CASSSQSNQPQHF. The CDR3 region has the DNA TGTGCCAGCAGCTCTCAGAGCAATCAGCCCCAGCATTTT. The chain uses TRBV11-2 and TRBJ1-5; D is uncertain. CDR1 is SGHAT, CDR2 FQNNGV, per germline. This CDR3 spans 13 amino acids. Trimming pared 4 bases from V and 1 base from J, leaving 5 bases between.

J is TRBJ2-7 and V is TRBV5-1; 14 nucleotides align to TRBD2. Germline CDR1 and CDR2: SGHRS and YFSETQ. After removal of 4 bases from V and 2 bases from J, the junction contained 8 bases not matched to a gene. The CDR3 extends over 17 amino acids. Written as DNA, the CDR3 is TGCGCCAGCAGCCTCGGACTAGCGGGAGGTTTTACCTACGAGCAGTACTTC. It encodes CASSLGLAGGFTYEQYF.

This clonotype has just a few counts. This chain links TRBV20-1 with TRBJ2-4, with TRBD1 matching 7 bases. V gave up 3 bases and J gave up 8 bases; unmatched junction bases: 19. In germline, CDR1 is DFQATT, CDR2 SNEGSKA (reference sequence). This CDR3 comprises 17 residues. CDR3 sequence (DNA): TGCAGTGCTAGGCCCGCGTTTCCCGAGACAGGGTGGGACATTCAGTACTTC. It specifies CSARPAFPETGWDIQYF.

This clonotype was seen a handful of times. The genes are TRBV29-1 and TRBJ1-1; D unresolved. Trimming took off 7 bases at V and 1 base at J, with 10 bases between the two ends. Germline V gene lookup returns CDR1 SQVTM and CDR2 ANQGSEA. There are 12 residues in the CDR3. Written as DNA, the CDR3 is TGCAGCGCCCGCGTTGGGAACACTGAAGCTTTCTTT. Amino acids: CSARVGNTEAFF.

A few counts support this clonotype. This rearrangement joins TRBV12-3 or TRBV12-4 to TRBJ2-7, with D possibly matching TRBD1 (6 bases). The CDR3 has 14 residues. V lost 2 bases to trimming and J lost 2 bases, with 10 bases between them. The CDR3 loop reads CASSLRQAPYEQYF. CDR3 nucleotide sequence: TGTGCCAGCAGTTTACGACAGGCGCCCTACGAGCAGTACTTC.

This clonotype was seen only a few times. The CDR3 region is CSVSTITSTDTQYF. The CDR3 DNA reads as TGCAGCGTTTCTACCATAACTAGCACAGATACGCAGTATTTT. J is TRBJ2-3 and V is TRBV29-1, with D unresolved. CDR1 SQVTM and CDR2 ANQGSEA come from the germline V gene. The V gene lost 5 bases and the J gene lost 0 bases, with 12 bases spanning the gap. This CDR3 region has 14 residues.

This clonotype was seen at least ten times. This chain connects TRBV27 to TRBJ1-5; tentative D call: TRBD1 (5 bases). The ends were cut back, 2 bases at V and 7 bases at J, with 12 bases in the middle. The CDR3 has 14 residues. Looked up from germline, CDR1 is MNHEY and CDR2 is SMNVEV (reference sequence). DNA of the CDR3: TGTGCCAGCAGTTTAAAGGGCAGGGACCAGCCCCAGCATTTT. This gives the protein CASSLKGRDQPQHF.

V and J are TRBV20-1 and TRBJ2-7, with D perhaps being TRBD1 or TRBD2 (7 bases each). Trimming stripped 6 bases from V and 5 bases from J, with 14 bases between. This CDR3 is 12 amino acids long. CDR1 is DFQATT, CDR2 SNEGSKA, per germline (reference sequence). CDR3 bases: TGCAGTGCCCTCAGGGGGGGCGACGAGCAGTACTTC. Protein: CSALRGGDEQYF.

This clonotype was observed a few times. Just one base apart from a much larger clone, this may be a read error. The V call is TRBV25-1, the J call TRBJ1-1; TRBD1 might be the D (5 bases). Germline V gene sequence: CDR1 MGHDK, CDR2 SYGVNS. Trimming took 2 bases from V and 3 from J, leaving 16 bases between them. The CDR3 length is 16 residues. The CDR3 bases are TGTGCCAGCAGTGAACGGAGTGGGGGGTCGGACACTGAAGCTTTCTTT. Translating gives CASSERSGGSDTEAFF.

This clonotype was observed a few times. The V gene is TRBV5-4, the J gene TRBJ2-4; TRBD2 agrees at 7 bases. This CDR3 has 15 amino acids. V lost 0 bases to trimming and J lost 6 bases; unmatched junction nucleotides: 6. The germline V gene encodes CDR1 SGHNT and CDR2 YYREEE (reference sequence). CDR3 in amino acids: CASSLAAGDGNIQYF. CDR3 coding DNA: TGTGCCAGCAGCTTGGCCGCGGGGGATGGAAACATTCAGTACTTC.

This clonotype was observed at least ten times. The CDR3 reads CASSPTGGDSPLHF. The CDR3 region has the DNA TGTGCCAGCAGTCCCACAGGGGGCGACTCACCCCTCCACTTT. This chain joins TRBV6-6 and TRBJ1-6; 9 nucleotides agree with TRBD1. V shed 5 bases, J shed 10 bases, and the junction held 6 bases outside the gene matches. The length of the CDR3 is 14 residues. In germline, CDR1 is MNHNY, CDR2 SVGAGI (reference sequence).

The CDR3 spells CASSFKSYEQYF. The CDR3 DNA reads TGTGCCAGCAGTTTCAAGTCCTACGAGCAGTACTTC. This chain connects TRBV12-3 or TRBV12-4 to TRBJ2-7; D not certain. This CDR3 spans 12 amino acids. Trimming shortened V by 3 bases and J by 1 base, and 4 bases separated the two germline ends.

With regard to this clonotype: Given a much more abundant clone one base away, this may be a read error. The chain combines TRBV2 with TRBJ1-5; weak D call: TRBD1 (5 bases). Germline V gene lookup returns CDR1 SNHLY and CDR2 FYNNEI. The CDR3 contains 15 residues. The CDR3 DNA sequence: TGTGCCTGCAGTGGGGCGGGGCTGAGCAATCAGCCCCAGCATTTT. This gives the protein CACSGAGLSNQPQHF. The complete variable domain, with remaining parts taken from reference TRBV2 and TRBJ1-5, reads EPEVTQTPSHQVTQMGQEVILRCVPISNHLYFYWYRQILGQKVEFLVSFYNNEISEKSEIFDDQFSVERPDGSNFTLKIRSTKLEDSAMYFCACSGAGLSNQPQHFGDGTRLSIL.

The V and J genes are TRBV4-3 and TRBJ2-1; 10 bases align to TRBD2. The J segment lost 10 bases and the V segment lost 1 base, leaving 10 bases of the junction unmatched. In germline, CDR1 is LGHNA, CDR2 YSLEER. The CDR3 contains 16 residues. Written as DNA, the CDR3 is TGCGCCAGCAGCCAAGTAGCGGGGGGCCGAAGTGGGGAGCAGTTCTTC. Its translation: CASSQVAGGRSGEQFF.